This TCR beta chain was sequenced for a study of T cells in Graves' hyperthyroidism and ophthalmopathy. The CDR3 regions of TCR beta were amplified from RNA transcripts. Initially, a first-round RT-PCR of the TCR CDR3 employed the HTBI primer set. TCRdb used MiXCR to reprocess the multiplex PCR reads, holding one entry per CDR3 protein. The table has approximately 330,000 distinct CDR3 sequences, roughly an eighth seen once. With duration under 3 months, ophthalmopathy was active: Clinical Activity Score at least 3, NOSPECS at least 4. Each diagnosis was grounded in clinical symptoms, serum thyroxine and TRAb, thyroid ultrasound, and orbital computed tomography. This clonotype has ten or more counts. Trimming left V 5 bases short and J 5 bases short, with 16 bases between. The CDR3 is 15 residues long. Looked up from germline, CDR1 is MNHEY and CDR2 is SMNVEV (reference sequence).

The receptor was isolated from a woman aged 40 to 49 with Graves' ophthalmopathy. The rearrangement joins TRBV27 to TRBJ1-5; no reliable D call. The sequenced sample was blood. CDR3 DNA: TGTGCCAGCAGTCCCTCGACCCCCGCTGATCAGCCCCAGCATTTT. Translated: CASSPSTPADQPQHF.